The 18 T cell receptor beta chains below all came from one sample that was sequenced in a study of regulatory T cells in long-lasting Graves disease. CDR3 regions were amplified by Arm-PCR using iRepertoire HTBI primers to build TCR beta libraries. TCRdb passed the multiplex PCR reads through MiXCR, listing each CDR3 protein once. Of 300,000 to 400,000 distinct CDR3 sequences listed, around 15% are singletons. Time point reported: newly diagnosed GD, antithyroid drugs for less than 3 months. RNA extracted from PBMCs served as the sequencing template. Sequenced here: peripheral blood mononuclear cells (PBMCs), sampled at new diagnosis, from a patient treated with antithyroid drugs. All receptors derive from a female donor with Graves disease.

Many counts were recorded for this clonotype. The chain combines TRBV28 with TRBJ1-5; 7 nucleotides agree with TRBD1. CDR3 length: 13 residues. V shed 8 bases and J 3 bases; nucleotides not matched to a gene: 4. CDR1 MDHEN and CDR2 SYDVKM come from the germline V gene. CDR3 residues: CASQTGNNQPQHF. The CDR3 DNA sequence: TGTGCCAGCCAGACAGGGAACAATCAGCCCCAGCATTTT.

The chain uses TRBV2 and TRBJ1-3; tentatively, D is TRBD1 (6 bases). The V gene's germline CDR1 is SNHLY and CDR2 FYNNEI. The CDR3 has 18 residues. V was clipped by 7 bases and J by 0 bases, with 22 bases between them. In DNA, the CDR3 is TGTGCCAGCACGTTCGGGGGCGGTCACCACAGCTCTGGAAACACCATATATTTT. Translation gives CASTFGGGHHSSGNTIYF. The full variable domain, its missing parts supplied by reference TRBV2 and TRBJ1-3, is EPEVTQTPSHQVTQMGQEVILRCVPISNHLYFYWYRQILGQKVEFLVSFYNNEISEKSEIFDDQFSVERPDGSNFTLKIRSTKLEDSAMYFCASTFGGGHHSSGNTIYFGEGSWLTVV.

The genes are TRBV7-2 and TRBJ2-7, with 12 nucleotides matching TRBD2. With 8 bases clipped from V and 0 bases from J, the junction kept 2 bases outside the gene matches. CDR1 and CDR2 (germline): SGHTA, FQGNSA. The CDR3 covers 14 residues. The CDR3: CASRLAGASYEQYF. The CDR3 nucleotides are TGTGCCAGCCGACTAGCGGGGGCCTCCTACGAGCAGTACTTC.

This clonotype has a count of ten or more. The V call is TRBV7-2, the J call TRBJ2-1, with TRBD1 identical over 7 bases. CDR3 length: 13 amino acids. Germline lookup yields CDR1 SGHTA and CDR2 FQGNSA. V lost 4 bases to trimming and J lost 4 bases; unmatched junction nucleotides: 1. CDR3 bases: TGTGCCAGCAGCTACAGGGGTTACAATGAGCAGTTCTTC. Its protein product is CASSYRGYNEQFF.

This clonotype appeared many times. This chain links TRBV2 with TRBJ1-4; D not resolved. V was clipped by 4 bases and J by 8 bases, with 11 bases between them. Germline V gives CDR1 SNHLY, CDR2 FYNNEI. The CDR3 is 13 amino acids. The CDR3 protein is CASSGQEGEKLFF. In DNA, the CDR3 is TGTGCCAGCAGTGGTCAGGAGGGCGAAAAACTGTTTTTT.

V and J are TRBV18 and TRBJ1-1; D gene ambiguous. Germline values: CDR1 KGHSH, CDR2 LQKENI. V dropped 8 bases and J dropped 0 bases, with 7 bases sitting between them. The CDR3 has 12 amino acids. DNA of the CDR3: TGTGCCAGCGACCCAATGAACACTGAAGCTTTCTTT. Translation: CASDPMNTEAFF.

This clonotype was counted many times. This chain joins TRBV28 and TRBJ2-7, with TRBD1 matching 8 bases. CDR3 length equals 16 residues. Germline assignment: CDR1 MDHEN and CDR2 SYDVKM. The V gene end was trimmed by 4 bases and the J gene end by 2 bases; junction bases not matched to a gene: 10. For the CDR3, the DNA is TGTGCCAGCAGTTCAAGCCCCGGGACAGGACCCTACGAGCAGTACTTC. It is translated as CASSSSPGTGPYEQYF. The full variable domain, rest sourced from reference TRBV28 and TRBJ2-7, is DVKVTQSSRYLVKRTGEKVFLECVQDMDHENMFWYRQDPGLGLRLIYFSYDVKMKEKGDIPEGYSVSREKKERFSLILESASTNQTSMYLCASSSSPGTGPYEQYFGPGTRLTVT.

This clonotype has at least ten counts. The CDR3 DNA reads TGCAGTGCGCCGGTAGGTAGCGCATCAGACAATGAGCAGTTCTTC. Its protein is CSAPVGSASDNEQFF. The rearrangement links TRBV20-1 to TRBJ2-1, with a weak D call TRBD2 (5 bases). Trimming removed 6 bases from V and 5 bases from J, with 20 bases in between. Germline CDR1 DFQATT, CDR2 SNEGSKA (reference sequence). This CDR3 spans 15 amino acids.

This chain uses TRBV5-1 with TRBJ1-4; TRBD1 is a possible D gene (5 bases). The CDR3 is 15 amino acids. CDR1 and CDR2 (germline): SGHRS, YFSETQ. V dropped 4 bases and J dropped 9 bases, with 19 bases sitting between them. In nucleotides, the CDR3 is TGCGCCAGCAGCCCGACCTTGGCAGGGACGAAAAAACTGTTTTTT. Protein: CASSPTLAGTKKLFF.

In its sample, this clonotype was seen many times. CDR3 DNA sequence: TGTGCCAGCAGTTACTCGATTCGCCCAGGGTACACCGGGGAGCTGTTTTTT. As protein: CASSYSIRPGYTGELFF. This chain links TRBV6-5 with TRBJ2-2, with D possibly TRBD1 on 5 matching bases. V lost 0 bases and J 3 bases, leaving 14 bases between the germline ends. CDR1 and CDR2 from the germline V gene are MNHEY and SVGAGI. This CDR3 contains 17 residues.

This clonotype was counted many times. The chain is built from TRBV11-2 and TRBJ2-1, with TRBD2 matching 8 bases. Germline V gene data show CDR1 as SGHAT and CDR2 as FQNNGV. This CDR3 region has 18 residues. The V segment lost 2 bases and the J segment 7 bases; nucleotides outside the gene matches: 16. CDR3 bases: TGTGCCAGCAGCTTATCCCTTATAGCGGGGCATGCGGCTAATGAGCAGTTCTTC. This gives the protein CASSLSLIAGHAANEQFF.

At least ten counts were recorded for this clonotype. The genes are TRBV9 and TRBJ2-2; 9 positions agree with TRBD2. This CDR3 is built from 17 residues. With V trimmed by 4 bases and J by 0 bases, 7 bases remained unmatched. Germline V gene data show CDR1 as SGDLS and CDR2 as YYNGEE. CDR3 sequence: CASSYPGLASNTGELFF. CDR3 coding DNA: TGTGCCAGCAGCTACCCCGGACTAGCGTCGAACACCGGGGAGCTGTTTTTT.

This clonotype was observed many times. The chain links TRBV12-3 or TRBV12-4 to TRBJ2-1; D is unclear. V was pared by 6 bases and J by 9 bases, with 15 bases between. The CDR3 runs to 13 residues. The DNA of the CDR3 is TGTGCCAGCAGCCGCAACCGTCTGGGTGAGCAGTTCTTC. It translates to CASSRNRLGEQFF.

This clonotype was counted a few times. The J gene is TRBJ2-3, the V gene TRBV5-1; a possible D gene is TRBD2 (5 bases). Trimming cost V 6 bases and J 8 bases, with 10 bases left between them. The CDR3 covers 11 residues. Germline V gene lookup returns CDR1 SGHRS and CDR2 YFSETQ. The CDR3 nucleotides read TGCGCCAGCACCATTCGGGGTACGCAGTATTTT. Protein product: CASTIRGTQYF.

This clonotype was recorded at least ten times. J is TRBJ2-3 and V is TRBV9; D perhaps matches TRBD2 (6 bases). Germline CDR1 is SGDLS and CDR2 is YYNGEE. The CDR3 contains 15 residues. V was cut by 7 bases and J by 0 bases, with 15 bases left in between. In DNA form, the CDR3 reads TGTGCCAGCCGGGCCGGGGGAGGAAGCACAGATACGCAGTATTTT. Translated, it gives CASRAGGGSTDTQYF.

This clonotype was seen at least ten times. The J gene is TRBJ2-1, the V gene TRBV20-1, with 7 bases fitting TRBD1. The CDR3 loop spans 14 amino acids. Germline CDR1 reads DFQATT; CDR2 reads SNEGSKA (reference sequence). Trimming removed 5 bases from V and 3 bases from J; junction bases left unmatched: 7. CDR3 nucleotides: TGCAGTGCTGGAACAGGGGAATACTACAATGAGCAGTTCTTC. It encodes CSAGTGEYYNEQFF.

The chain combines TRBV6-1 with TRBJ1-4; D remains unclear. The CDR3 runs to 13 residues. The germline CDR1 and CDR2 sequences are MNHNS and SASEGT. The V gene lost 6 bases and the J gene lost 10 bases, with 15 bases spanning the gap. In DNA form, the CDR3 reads TGTGCCAGCAGCCGTCGGGGTTCGGGAAAACTGTTTTTT. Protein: CASSRRGSGKLFF.

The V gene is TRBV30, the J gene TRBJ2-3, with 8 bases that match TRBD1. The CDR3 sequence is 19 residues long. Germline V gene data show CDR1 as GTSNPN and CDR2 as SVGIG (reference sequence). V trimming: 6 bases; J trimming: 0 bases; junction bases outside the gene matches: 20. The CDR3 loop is CACIKKNFKTGGSTDTQYF. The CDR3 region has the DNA TGTGCCTGCATTAAAAAGAACTTCAAAACAGGGGGGAGCACAGATACGCAGTATTTT.